These 30 T cell receptor beta chains were sequenced from one sample in a study of human T cells and chemical hapten exposure. Specified time point: pre-sensitization, week 0. Sample treatment: therapeutic diphenylcyclopropenone sensitization with weekly scalp DPC. TCRdb re-called the RACE reads through MiXCR, storing one row per CDR3 protein. This sample has about 350,000 distinct CDR3 sequences, with roughly 6% found just once. The sequences come from whole blood, collected in connection with sensitization to the hapten diphenylcyclopropenone (DPC). The source of these receptors is a woman aged 18 to 35 with alopecia areata. Some clones in this sample may be carry-over from other donors' samples.

V gene TRBV11-2 combines with J gene TRBJ2-5, with D perhaps matching TRBD1 (5 bases). This CDR3 is 13 amino acids long. The V gene lost 2 bases and the J gene lost 5 bases, with 9 bases spanning the gap. Germline CDR1 is SGHAT and CDR2 is FQNNGV. The DNA of the CDR3 is TGTGCCAGCAGCTTATGGGGCGCGGAGACCCAGTACTTC. This gives the protein CASSLWGAETQYF. Complete variable domain (other parts from reference TRBV11-2 and TRBJ2-5): EAGVAQSPRYKIIEKRQSVAFWCNPISGHATLYWYQQILGQGPKLLIQFQNNGVVDDSQLPKDRFSAERLKGVDSTLKIQPAKLEDSAVYLCASSLWGAETQYFGPGTRLLVL.

The chain employs TRBV5-6 and TRBJ1-1; tentatively, D is TRBD1 (6 bases). V gave up 1 base and J gave up 3 bases, with 13 bases separating them. Germline V gene data show CDR1 as SGHDT and CDR2 as YYEEEE. CDR3 length: 15 amino acids. The CDR3 bases are TGTGCCAGCAGCTTGCTAAACAGGGAAGACACTGAAGCTTTCTTT. Its protein product is CASSLLNREDTEAFF.

The V gene is TRBV5-1, the J gene TRBJ2-5; weak D call: TRBD1 (5 bases). V gave up 4 bases and J gave up 4 bases, with 14 bases separating them. The CDR3 is 14 amino acids. Germline loops: CDR1 SGHRS, CDR2 YFSETQ. The CDR3 loop is CASSPDSTRETQYF. In DNA, the CDR3 is TGCGCCAGCAGCCCCGACAGTACCAGAGAGACCCAGTACTTC. The full variable domain, its missing parts supplied by reference TRBV5-1 and TRBJ2-5, is KAGVTQTPRYLIKTRGQQVTLSCSPISGHRSVSWYQQTPGQGLQFLFEYFSETQRNKGNFPGRFSGRQFSNSRSEMNVSTLELGDSALYLCASSPDSTRETQYFGPGTRLLVL.

There are a few counts of this clonotype. The gene calls are TRBV27 and TRBJ1-1; weak D call: TRBD1 (5 bases). V gave up 1 base and J gave up 5 bases, with 8 bases separating them. The length of the CDR3 is 13 residues. Germline loops: CDR1 MNHEY, CDR2 SMNVEV (reference sequence). In DNA, the CDR3 is TGTGCCAGCAGTTTATTCGACAGAACTGAAGCTTTCTTT. Amino acids: CASSLFDRTEAFF.

This clonotype has ten or more counts. This chain uses TRBV10-3 with TRBJ2-1; no clear D. This CDR3 spans 13 amino acids. V was trimmed by 11 bases and J by 5 bases, leaving 16 bases between them. Germline-derived CDR1 and CDR2 are ENHRY and SYGVKD. The CDR3 DNA follows: TGTGCCTTCCGAGAATCCCTAGACAATGAGCAGTTCTTC. Residues: CAFRESLDNEQFF.

This clonotype appeared a few times. The chain joins TRBV5-6 to TRBJ1-5; maybe TRBD1 (5 bases). Germline V lookup: CDR1 SGHDT, CDR2 YYEEEE. The germline V and J ends were trimmed by 3 bases and 2 bases, with 12 bases remaining between them. The CDR3 is made up of 15 amino acids. CDR3 DNA sequence: TGTGCCAGCAGCTGGGGGGGATCGCGCAATCAGCCCCAGCATTTT. Protein product: CASSWGGSRNQPQHF.

V is TRBV2 and J is TRBJ2-3; 8 bases line up with TRBD2. Germline V gene data show CDR1 as SNHLY and CDR2 as FYNNEI. Trimming took 4 bases from V and 2 from J; bases not matched to a gene: 5. This CDR3 has 15 residues. CDR3 in DNA: TGTGCCAGCAGTGCTAAGCGGGGGATCACAGATACGCAGTATTTT. Its translation: CASSAKRGITDTQYF.

The V gene is TRBV12-3 or TRBV12-4, the J gene TRBJ2-3; the D gene is possibly TRBD1 (5 bases). V lost 5 bases and J lost 1, with 13 bases in between. This CDR3 region has 15 residues. CDR3: CASSRQGPRTDTQYF. CDR3 nucleotide sequence: TGTGCCAGCAGTCGGCAGGGCCCCCGCACAGATACGCAGTATTTT.

The chain links TRBV6-2 or TRBV6-3 to TRBJ1-5; D perhaps matches TRBD1 (6 bases). V was trimmed by 6 bases and J by 1 base, leaving 22 bases between them. CDR3 size: 18 residues. Germline V gene lookup returns CDR1 MNHEY and CDR2 SVGEGT. CDR3 residues: CASRPEHRAGVSNQPQHF. CDR3 bases: TGTGCCAGCAGACCAGAACACAGGGCCGGGGTGAGCAATCAGCCCCAGCATTTT.

With respect to this clonotype: The junction does not match germline at one end; this may be a read error. The gene calls are TRBV23-1 and TRBJ1-4, with 9 bases aligning to TRBD1. TRBV23-1 is placed among ORFs of uncertain function. This CDR3 has 16 amino acids. For the CDR3, the DNA is TGCGCCAGCAGTCAACCACGGGGACAGGGAAATGGAAAACTGTTTTTT. It is translated as CASSQPRGQGNGKLFF.

The CDR3: CASSRIRPGHYNSPLHF. CDR3 nucleotide sequence: TGCGCCAGCAGCCGAATCCGGCCGGGACACTATAATTCACCCCTCCACTTT. This chain uses TRBV4-3 with TRBJ1-6; maybe TRBD1 (6 bases). V dropped 4 bases and J dropped 3 bases, with 16 bases sitting between them. Germline-derived CDR1 and CDR2 are LGHNA and YSLEER. This CDR3 spans 17 amino acids.

This clonotype was observed at least ten times. V usage is TRBV10-3 and J usage is TRBJ2-7; D uncertain. V was trimmed by 5 bases and J by 6 bases, leaving 11 bases between them. CDR3 length: 12 residues. Germline CDR1 and CDR2: ENHRY and SYGVKD. CDR3 sequence reads: CAISSGETEQYF. Written as DNA, the CDR3 is TGTGCCATCAGTTCGGGCGAGACCGAGCAGTACTTC.

This clonotype was counted many times. The chain couples TRBV5-1 to TRBJ1-1; D gene uncertain. The CDR3 sequence is 13 residues long. V was clipped by 0 bases and J by 8 bases, with 11 bases between them. Germline V lookup: CDR1 SGHRS, CDR2 YFSETQ. The CDR3 coding sequence is TGCGCCAGCAGCTTGGAAGGCCGGGAGGAAGCTTTCTTT. Its translation: CASSLEGREEAFF.

The chain carries TRBV20-1 and TRBJ2-3; TRBD2 aligns across 10 bases. There are 14 residues in the CDR3. V gave up 6 bases and J gave up 4 bases; unmatched junction bases: 7. Germline CDR1 DFQATT, CDR2 SNEGSKA (reference sequence). CDR3 sequence: CSALLAGRADTQYF. The CDR3 DNA sequence: TGCAGTGCCTTACTAGCGGGAAGGGCAGATACGCAGTATTTT.

In this sample, this clonotype turned up many times. The V and J genes are TRBV7-6 and TRBJ2-1; 9 bases fit TRBD1. The V gene end was trimmed by 4 bases and the J gene end by 3 bases; junction bases not matched to a gene: 4. CDR1 is SGHVS and CDR2 is FNYEAQ in the germline V gene. This CDR3 contains 15 residues. The CDR3 DNA reads as TGTGCCAGCAGCTCGGACAGGGGCCTCTACAATGAGCAGTTCTTC. It specifies CASSSDRGLYNEQFF.

The sample holds a few counts of this clonotype. This rearrangement joins TRBV6-1 to TRBJ1-4; no reliable D call. The V gene lost 1 base and the J gene lost 5 bases, with 8 bases spanning the gap. Germline-derived CDR1 and CDR2 are MNHNS and SASEGT. CDR3 length equals 14 residues. The CDR3 bases are TGTGCCAGCAGTGAAGTAAGATCCAATGAAAAACTGTTTTTT. This sequence encodes CASSEVRSNEKLFF.

V and J are TRBV4-2 and TRBJ1-2; D is perhaps TRBD1 (5 bases). V gave up 1 base and J gave up 4 bases, with 13 bases separating them. Germline V gives CDR1 LGHNA, CDR2 YNFKEQ. CDR3 length equals 15 residues. The CDR3 region is CASSQGQGEIYGYTF. As DNA, the CDR3 is TGTGCCAGCAGCCAAGGCCAGGGCGAGATCTATGGCTACACCTTC.

This clonotype was found many times. The J gene is TRBJ1-1, the V gene TRBV10-3, with D possibly TRBD1 on 5 matching bases. This CDR3 region has 15 residues. Germline V lookup: CDR1 ENHRY, CDR2 SYGVKD. Trimming removed 6 bases at V and 0 bases at J, with 14 bases between. The CDR3 reads CAIRDEQAMNTEAFF. The CDR3 DNA reads as TGTGCCATCAGGGACGAACAGGCCATGAACACTGAAGCTTTCTTT.

This chain links TRBV5-4 with TRBJ2-4; TRBD1 is a possible D gene (6 bases). V lost 0 bases and J 5 bases, leaving 9 bases between the germline ends. The CDR3 totals 14 residues. Germline loops: CDR1 SGHNT, CDR2 YYREEE (reference sequence). CDR3 protein: CASSLGTVQNIQYF. In DNA, the CDR3 is TGTGCCAGCAGCTTGGGGACAGTACAAAACATTCAGTACTTC. The whole variable domain, filled in from reference TRBV5-4 and TRBJ2-4, reads ETGVTQSPTHLIKTRGQQVTLRCSSQSGHNTVSWYQQALGQGPQFIFQYYREEENGRGNFPPRFSGLQFPNYSSELNVNALELDDSALYLCASSLGTVQNIQYFGAGTRLSVL.

The V and J genes are TRBV5-1 and TRBJ2-3; no reliable D call. The CDR3 is made up of 14 amino acids. Germline loops: CDR1 SGHRS, CDR2 YFSETQ. Trimming left V 4 bases short and J 0 bases short, with 9 bases between. CDR3: CASSLGRSTDTQYF. The CDR3, as DNA: TGCGCCAGCAGCCTGGGAAGAAGCACAGATACGCAGTATTTT.

This clonotype appeared a few times. The CDR3 DNA is TGTGCCAGCAGTTACGCCAGACAGGGGAACACCATATATTTT. It encodes CASSYARQGNTIYF. V and J are TRBV6-5 and TRBJ1-3; 8 nucleotides align to TRBD1. This CDR3 is built from 14 residues. In germline, CDR1 is MNHEY, CDR2 SVGAGI. Germline trimming cut 2 bases from V and 7 bases from J; bases unmatched to any gene: 4.

This clonotype was recorded at least ten times. The CDR3 DNA sequence: TGTGCCAGCAGTTTGCCCGTCGCTTTGGAGACCCAGTACTTC. Translated: CASSLPVALETQYF. The chain combines TRBV28 with TRBJ2-5; D gene uncertain. Germline CDR1 and CDR2: MDHEN and SYDVKM. Trimming shortened V by 3 bases and J by 5 bases, and 13 bases separated the two germline ends. This CDR3 has 14 residues. The full variable domain, with the rest looked up from reference TRBV28 and TRBJ2-5, is DVKVTQSSRYLVKRTGEKVFLECVQDMDHENMFWYRQDPGLGLRLIYFSYDVKMKEKGDIPEGYSVSREKKERFSLILESASTNQTSMYLCASSLPVALETQYFGPGTRLLVL.

The V call is TRBV7-2, the J call TRBJ1-5; TRBD1 aligns across 12 bases. The V and J ends lost 6 bases and 6 bases, in that order; junction bases with no gene match: 6. Germline CDR1 SGHTA, CDR2 FQGNSA. The CDR3 consists of 15 residues. CDR3 loop: CASRRGTGGGQPQHF. The DNA of the CDR3 is TGTGCCAGCAGACGGGGGACAGGGGGCGGTCAGCCCCAGCATTTT.

This clonotype was detected a few times. The V call is TRBV25-1, the J call TRBJ2-3; D is unresolved. Per germline, CDR1 MGHDK and CDR2 SYGVNS. The CDR3 contains 16 residues. V was shortened by 0 bases and J by 1 base, with 11 bases between the two germline ends. In nucleotides, the CDR3 is TGTGCCAGCAGTGAATATACAAGGGTAGGCACAGATACGCAGTATTTT. Translated, it gives CASSEYTRVGTDTQYF.

The table lists this clonotype with a few counts. The chain uses TRBV7-9 and TRBJ2-7; tentatively, D is TRBD1 or TRBD2 (5 bases each). This CDR3 is built from 14 residues. Germline CDR1 and CDR2: SEHNR and FQNEAQ (reference sequence). Between the trimmed V and J ends, which lost 5 bases and 3 bases, there was a span of 14 bases. CDR3 sequence reads: CASSPRRDGYEQYF. CDR3 in DNA: TGTGCCAGCAGCCCTCGACGGGACGGCTACGAGCAGTACTTC.

This clonotype was seen only a few times. The chain has TRBV6-5 and TRBJ1-1; no clear D gene. V lost 4 bases to trimming and J lost 5 bases, with 11 bases between them. Germline lookup yields CDR1 MNHEY and CDR2 SVGAGI. The CDR3 has 13 amino acids. The CDR3: CASSWSRVTEAFF. CDR3 nucleotide sequence: TGTGCCAGCAGTTGGTCAAGGGTAACTGAAGCTTTCTTT.

The chain combines TRBV5-5 with TRBJ2-7; unclear D gene. Germline-derived CDR1 and CDR2 are SGHKS and YYEKEE (reference sequence). The CDR3 length is 14 residues. The V end lost 0 bases, the J end lost 0 bases, and 7 bases lay between the germline ends. The CDR3 DNA reads TGTGCCAGCAGCTTGGGACATACCTCCTACGAGCAGTACTTC. Translating gives CASSLGHTSYEQYF.

This rearrangement joins TRBV6-1 to TRBJ2-7; 7 positions match TRBD1. Germline-derived CDR1 and CDR2 are MNHNS and SASEGT. CDR3 length: 14 amino acids. The trim removed 8 bases at V and 4 bases at J, leaving 11 bases unmatched. CDR3 DNA: TGTGCCAGCCGTCCCATGGACAGGACGTACGAGCAGTACTTC. Protein product: CASRPMDRTYEQYF.

V is TRBV5-6 and J is TRBJ2-6, with D perhaps matching TRBD1 (6 bases). The CDR3 is 18 residues long. V lost 1 base to trimming and J lost 0 bases, with 14 bases between them. CDR1 and CDR2 (germline): SGHDT, YYEEEE. CDR3 protein: CASSLSAGDISGANVLTF. DNA of the CDR3: TGTGCCAGCAGCTTGAGTGCAGGGGATATCTCTGGGGCCAACGTCCTGACTTTC. The variable domain in full, with the rest retrieved from reference TRBV5-6 and TRBJ2-6, is DAGVTQSPTHLIKTRGQQVTLRCSPKSGHDTVSWYQQALGQGPQFIFQYYEEEERQRGNFPDRFSGHQFPNYSSELNVNALLLGDSALYLCASSLSAGDISGANVLTFGAGSRLTVL.

This clonotype was counted many times. The rearrangement uses TRBV25-1 and TRBJ1-1; possibly TRBD1 for D (6 bases). V was cut by 5 bases and J by 7 bases, with 14 bases left in between. This CDR3 region has 13 residues. Germline V gene data show CDR1 as MGHDK and CDR2 as SYGVNS. CDR3 sequence: CASSILPTGEAFF. CDR3 DNA: TGTGCCAGCAGTATCTTACCGACAGGTGAAGCTTTCTTT.